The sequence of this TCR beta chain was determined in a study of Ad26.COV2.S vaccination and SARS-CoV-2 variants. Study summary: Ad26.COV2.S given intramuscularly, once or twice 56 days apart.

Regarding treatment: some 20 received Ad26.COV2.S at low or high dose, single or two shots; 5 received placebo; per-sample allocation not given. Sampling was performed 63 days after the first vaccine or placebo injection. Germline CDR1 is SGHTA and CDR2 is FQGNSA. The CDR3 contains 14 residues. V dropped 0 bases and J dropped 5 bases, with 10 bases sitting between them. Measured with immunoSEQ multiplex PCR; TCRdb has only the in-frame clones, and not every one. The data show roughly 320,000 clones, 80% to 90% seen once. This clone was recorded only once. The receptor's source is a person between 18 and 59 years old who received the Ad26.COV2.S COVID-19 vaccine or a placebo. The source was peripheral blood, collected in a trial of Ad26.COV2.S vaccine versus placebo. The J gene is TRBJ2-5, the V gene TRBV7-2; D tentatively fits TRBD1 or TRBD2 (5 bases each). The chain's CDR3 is CASSLAGTRETQYF. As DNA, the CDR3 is TGTGCCAGCAGCTTAGCTGGGACGAGGGAGACCCAGTACTTC.